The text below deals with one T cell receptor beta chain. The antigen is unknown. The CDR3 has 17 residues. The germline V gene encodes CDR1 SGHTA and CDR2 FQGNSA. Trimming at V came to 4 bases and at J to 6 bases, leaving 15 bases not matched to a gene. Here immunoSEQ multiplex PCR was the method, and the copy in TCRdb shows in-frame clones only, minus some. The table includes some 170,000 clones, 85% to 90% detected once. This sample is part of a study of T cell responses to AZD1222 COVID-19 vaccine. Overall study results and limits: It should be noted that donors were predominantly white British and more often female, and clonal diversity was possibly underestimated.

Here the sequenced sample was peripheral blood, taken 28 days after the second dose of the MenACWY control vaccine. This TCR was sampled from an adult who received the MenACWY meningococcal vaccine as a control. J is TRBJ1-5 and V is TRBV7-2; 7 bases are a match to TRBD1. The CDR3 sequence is CASSSLTLTGMAQPQHF. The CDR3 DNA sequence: TGTGCCAGCAGCTCCCTAACCTTGACAGGGATGGCTCAGCCCCAGCATTTT.